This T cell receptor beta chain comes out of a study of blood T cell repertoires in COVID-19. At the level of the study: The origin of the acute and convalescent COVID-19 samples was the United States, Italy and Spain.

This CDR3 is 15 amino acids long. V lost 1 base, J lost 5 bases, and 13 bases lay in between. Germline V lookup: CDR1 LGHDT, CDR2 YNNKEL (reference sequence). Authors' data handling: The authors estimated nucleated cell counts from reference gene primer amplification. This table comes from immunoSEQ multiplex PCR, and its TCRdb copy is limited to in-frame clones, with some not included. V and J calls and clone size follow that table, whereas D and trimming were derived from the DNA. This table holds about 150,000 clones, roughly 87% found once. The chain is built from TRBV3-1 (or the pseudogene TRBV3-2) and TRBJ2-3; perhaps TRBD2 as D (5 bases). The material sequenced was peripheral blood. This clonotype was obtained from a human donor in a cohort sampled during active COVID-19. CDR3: CASSQVGLEGDTQYF. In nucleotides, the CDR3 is TGTGCCAGCAGCCAAGTAGGACTGGAAGGAGATACGCAGTATTTT.